This is a list of T cell receptor beta chains from one sample in a study of cytomegalovirus exposure and HLA in healthy donors. Sequenced by immunoSEQ multiplex PCR; TCRdb stores in-frame clones only, minus some. The sample's table shows around 210,000 clones. Sequencing used PBMCs. The receptors were gathered from a woman in her thirties in good health and CMV-seropositive. Both conserved end residues are part of each CDR3. A D gene is named only where the DNA matches it firmly.

v_call	d_call	cdr3_length	j_call	cdr3_aa	cdr3_nt
TRBV5-1	TRBD2	16	TRBJ2-5	CASSWGSGTSGRHQYF	TGCGCCAGCAGCTGGGGATCCGGGACTAGCGGGAGGCACCAGTACTTC
TRBV25-1	-	13	TRBJ2-7	CASSTLDTYEQYF	TGTGCCAGCAGTACCCTGGACACCTACGAGCAGTACTTC
TRBV9	-	19	TRBJ1-6	CASSVGFLGGGPYNSPLHF	TGTGCCAGCAGCGTAGGTTTCCTAGGGGGGGGACCCTATAATTCACCCCTCCACTTT